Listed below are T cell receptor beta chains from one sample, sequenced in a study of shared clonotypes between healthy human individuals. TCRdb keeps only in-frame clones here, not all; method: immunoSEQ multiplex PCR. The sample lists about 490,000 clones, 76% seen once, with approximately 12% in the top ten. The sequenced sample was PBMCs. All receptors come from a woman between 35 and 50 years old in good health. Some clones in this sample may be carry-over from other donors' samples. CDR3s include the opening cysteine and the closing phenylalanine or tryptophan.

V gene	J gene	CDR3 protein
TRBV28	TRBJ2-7	CASGGSYEQYF
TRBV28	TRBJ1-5	CASSLGRLYSNQPQHF
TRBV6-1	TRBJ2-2	CASSGYSSGRSTGELFF
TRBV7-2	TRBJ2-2	CASSLAGQQTNTGELFF
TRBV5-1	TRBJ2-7	CASSLVLSHEQYF
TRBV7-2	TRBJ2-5	CASSLYGGRETQYF
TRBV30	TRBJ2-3	CAWTGGHTDTQYF
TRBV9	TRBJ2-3	CASSVASGNTDTQYF
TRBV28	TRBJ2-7	CASTGTIYEQYF
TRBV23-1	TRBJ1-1	CASSQFVGGETEAFF
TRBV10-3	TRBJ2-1	CAISELPSGRLYNEQFF
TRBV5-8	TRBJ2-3	CASSLSVSTDTQYF
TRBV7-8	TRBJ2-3	CASSLGLASTDTQYF
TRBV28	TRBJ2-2	CASMDTGELFF
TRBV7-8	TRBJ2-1	CASSRVIEFNEQFF
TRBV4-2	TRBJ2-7	CASSLTGSEQYF
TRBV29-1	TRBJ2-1	CSVGWGNLGNEQFF
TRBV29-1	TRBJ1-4	CSVAQANEKLFF
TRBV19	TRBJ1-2	CASSNAGGGYTF
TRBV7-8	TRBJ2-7	CASSLDSIGQGVEQYF
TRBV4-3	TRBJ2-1	CASSQETGSYNEQFF
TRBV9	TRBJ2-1	CASSATGGGYNEQFF
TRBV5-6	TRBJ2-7	CASSIPGLAGAYEQYF
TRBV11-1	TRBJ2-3	CASSGRTDTTDTQYF
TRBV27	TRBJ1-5	CASSSHSLRGPGQPQHF
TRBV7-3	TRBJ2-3	CASSPQSTGGSDTQYF
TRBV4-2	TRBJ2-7	CASSQGGREAYEQYF
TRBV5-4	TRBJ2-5	CASSLAVAGVSETQYF
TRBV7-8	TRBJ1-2	CASSTARDRTYGYTF